One sample yielded the 21 T cell receptor beta chains listed below, sequenced in a study of CD8 T cells in ankylosing spondylitis. MiXCR was run by TCRdb on the 5' RACE reads, yielding one entry per CDR3 protein. The data contain about 130,000 distinct CDR3 sequences, roughly a tenth of them seen just once; the ten biggest clones take up 3.3%. Sequenced: blood, either unsorted or a sorted T cell fraction (not recorded which). Receptors were obtained from a male donor with ankylosing spondylitis or in good health (not recorded which).

This clonotype occurred many times. The chain combines TRBV5-1 with TRBJ1-2; 7 positions match TRBD1. The CDR3 runs to 15 residues. Germline trimming cut 2 bases from V and 5 bases from J; bases unmatched to any gene: 9. CDR1 SGHRS and CDR2 YFSETQ come from the germline V gene. The CDR3 loop is CASSFRQGHPYGYTF. The CDR3 DNA sequence: TGCGCCAGCAGCTTCCGACAGGGTCACCCATATGGCTACACCTTC. Based on the CDR3 plus reference TRBV5-1 and TRBJ1-2, the full variable domain is KAGVTQTPRYLIKTRGQQVTLSCSPISGHRSVSWYQQTPGQGLQFLFEYFSETQRNKGNFPGRFSGRQFSNSRSEMNVSTLELGDSALYLCASSFRQGHPYGYTFGSGTRLTVV.

This clonotype was found many times. The chain carries TRBV9 and TRBJ1-2, with TRBD1 matching 10 bases. Germline CDR1 reads SGDLS; CDR2 reads YYNGEE. Trimming removed 1 base from V and 2 bases from J; junction bases left unmatched: 5. The length of the CDR3 is 16 residues. As DNA, the CDR3 is TGTGCCAGCAGCGTAACTCCGGGACAGGGGAACTATGGCTACACCTTC. This translates into CASSVTPGQGNYGYTF.

At least ten counts were recorded for this clonotype. The chain links TRBV7-2 to TRBJ2-7; D may be TRBD2 (5 bases). The germline V and J ends were trimmed by 1 base and 0 bases, with 13 bases remaining between them. This CDR3 region has 16 residues. CDR1 and CDR2 from the germline V gene are SGHTA and FQGNSA. The CDR3 DNA reads as TGTGCCAGCAGCTTAGATTGGACTTCACCCTCCTACGAGCAGTACTTC. Protein sequence: CASSLDWTSPSYEQYF.

Many counts were recorded for this clonotype. The chain couples TRBV11-3 to TRBJ2-3, with D possibly called TRBD1 or TRBD2 (5 bases each). Deletions cut 2 bases from V and 5 bases from J, with 11 bases between. Per germline, CDR1 SGHNT and CDR2 YENEEA. The CDR3 has 14 amino acids. CDR3: CASSLSGTEDTQYF. CDR3 bases: TGTGCCAGCAGCTTATCCGGGACCGAAGATACGCAGTATTTT.

The table lists this clonotype with many counts. This chain uses TRBV20-1 with TRBJ2-2, with 7 bases that match TRBD2. Germline CDR1 reads DFQATT; CDR2 reads SNEGSKA (reference sequence). The J segment lost 1 base and the V segment lost 7 bases, leaving 6 bases of the junction unmatched. This CDR3 has 14 residues. The CDR3 reads CSGEKRENTGELFF. The DNA of the CDR3 is TGCAGTGGGGAAAAGCGGGAGAACACCGGGGAGCTGTTTTTT.

This chain joins TRBV20-1 and TRBJ1-2; 10 bases are a match to TRBD1. Trimming removed 5 bases from V and 5 bases from J; junction bases left unmatched: 17. Germline CDR1 reads DFQATT; CDR2 reads SNEGSKA (reference sequence). The CDR3 totals 17 residues. CDR3 region: CSAQGGQGGDVRYGYTF. For the CDR3, the DNA is TGCAGTGCTCAGGGTGGACAGGGGGGGGACGTCCGGTATGGCTACACCTTC.

Ten or more counts support this clonotype. The chain uses TRBV5-1 and TRBJ2-7, with D perhaps TRBD1 (6 bases). Per germline, CDR1 SGHRS and CDR2 YFSETQ. The CDR3 covers 17 residues. The V gene lost 0 bases and the J gene lost 2 bases, with 18 bases spanning the gap. The CDR3 DNA sequence: TGCGCCAGCAGCTTGGGATCATTCAGGGGAAAGGCCTACGAGCAGTACTTC. Translating it yields CASSLGSFRGKAYEQYF.

This clonotype was found many times. V usage is TRBV7-9 and J usage is TRBJ2-7, with D uncertain. Germline CDR1 is SEHNR and CDR2 is FQNEAQ (reference sequence). The CDR3 has 15 amino acids. The V gene lost 1 base and the J gene lost 9 bases, with 19 bases spanning the gap. Here the CDR3 DNA reads TGTGCCAGCAGCTTAGGAGTAGGTGGGAACTTGGGGCAGTACTTC. It translates to CASSLGVGGNLGQYF.

This clonotype has ten or more counts. This rearrangement joins TRBV20-1 to TRBJ1-1; TRBD1 aligns across 12 bases. The CDR3 is 16 residues long. Germline V lookup: CDR1 DFQATT, CDR2 SNEGSKA (reference sequence). V shed 2 bases and J 4 bases; nucleotides not matched to a gene: 8. As DNA, the CDR3 is TGCAGTGCTAGATGGGGACAGGGGGCTACGAGCACTGAAGCTTTCTTT. Encoded protein: CSARWGQGATSTEAFF.

The gene calls are TRBV20-1 and TRBJ2-2; TRBD1 might be the D (5 bases). Between the trimmed V and J ends, which lost 0 bases and 4 bases, there was a span of 6 bases. CDR1 is DFQATT and CDR2 is SNEGSKA in the germline V gene (reference sequence). CDR3 length equals 13 residues. CDR3 sequence (DNA): TGCAGTGCTAGAGATCAGGGCACCGGGGAGCTGTTTTTT. This sequence encodes CSARDQGTGELFF.

In its sample, this clonotype was seen a few times. This chain connects TRBV7-2 to TRBJ2-5, with 7 bases aligning to TRBD2. The germline gives CDR1 SGHTA, CDR2 FQGNSA. The CDR3 sequence is 14 residues long. V gave up 5 bases and J gave up 4 bases; unmatched junction bases: 7. For the CDR3, the DNA is TGTGCCAGCAGCCCCGGGCGCGGGAGAGAGACCCAGTACTTC. Translated: CASSPGRGRETQYF.

This clonotype was seen repeatedly, ten times or more. The V gene is TRBV7-9, the J gene TRBJ2-1; D uncertain. Germline values: CDR1 SEHNR, CDR2 FQNEAQ (reference sequence). Trimming removed 0 bases at V and 6 bases at J, with 9 bases between. CDR3 length equals 14 residues. The CDR3 bases are TGTGCCAGCAGCTTAGCGTCACTACCCAATGAGCAGTTCTTC. This gives the protein CASSLASLPNEQFF.

This clonotype was picked up many times. The chain employs TRBV20-1 and TRBJ2-5; 9 nucleotides line up with TRBD1. The CDR3 totals 13 residues. CDR1 and CDR2 from the germline V gene are DFQATT and SNEGSKA (reference sequence). Trimming took 3 bases from V and 3 from J; bases not matched to a gene: 2. The CDR3 loop is CSARDRGEETQYF. DNA of the CDR3: TGCAGTGCTAGGGACAGGGGCGAAGAGACCCAGTACTTC.

This clonotype was seen at least ten times. V is TRBV9 and J is TRBJ2-1; tentatively, D is TRBD2 (6 bases). CDR1 SGDLS and CDR2 YYNGEE come from the germline V gene. The CDR3 has 15 residues. V lost 7 bases to trimming and J lost 0 bases, with 14 bases between them. In nucleotides, the CDR3 is TGTGCCAGCGTATCTAGCGAAGGCTCCTACAATGAGCAGTTCTTC. Protein: CASVSSEGSYNEQFF.

This clonotype was recorded at least ten times. J is TRBJ2-7 and V is TRBV12-3 or TRBV12-4; 8 bases agree with TRBD2. This CDR3 is built from 14 residues. After removal of 7 bases from V and 3 bases from J, the junction contained 8 bases not matched to a gene. For the CDR3, the DNA is TGTGCCAGCACGGGAGGGCCACCCATCTACGAGCAGTACTTC. Its translation: CASTGGPPIYEQYF.

This chain joins TRBV20-1 and TRBJ2-5; 7 nucleotides agree with TRBD1. V was pared by 7 bases and J by 4 bases, with 9 bases of the junction left unmatched. Germline assignment: CDR1 DFQATT and CDR2 SNEGSKA (reference sequence). This CDR3 has 13 residues. The DNA for the CDR3 is TGCAGTGTCCCGGGACAGTCGGTAGAGACCCAGTACTTC. Protein: CSVPGQSVETQYF.

This clonotype was detected ten times or more. The rearrangement uses TRBV7-9 and TRBJ1-2, with no clear D. V was pared by 5 bases and J by 3 bases, with 10 bases between. The CDR3 runs to 13 residues. Germline CDR1 reads SEHNR; CDR2 reads FQNEAQ (reference sequence). This CDR3 is CASSRLTDYGYTF. DNA of the CDR3: TGTGCCAGCAGCCGACTTACGGACTATGGCTACACCTTC.

This clonotype was seen repeatedly, ten times or more. The V call is TRBV5-5, the J call TRBJ1-1; no clear D gene. The CDR3 contains 11 residues. Germline V gene lookup returns CDR1 SGHKS and CDR2 YYEKEE (reference sequence). V gave up 5 bases and J gave up 1 base, with 3 bases separating them. Here the CDR3 DNA reads TGTGCCAGCAGTCGGAACACTGAAGCTTTCTTT. This encodes CASSRNTEAFF.

The V gene is TRBV5-6, the J gene TRBJ2-7; D uncertain. The CDR3 runs 14 residues. Trimming removed 3 bases from V and 2 bases from J, with 12 bases in between. Germline V lookup: CDR1 SGHDT, CDR2 YYEEEE. This chain's CDR3 is CASSSLSGAYEQYF. DNA of the CDR3: TGTGCCAGCAGCTCTCTTTCAGGAGCCTACGAGCAGTACTTC.

This clonotype occurred a few times. This chain uses TRBV6-1 with TRBJ2-7; 7 nucleotides match TRBD2. V lost 5 bases to trimming and J lost 5 bases; unmatched junction nucleotides: 9. Looked up from germline, CDR1 is MNHNS and CDR2 is SASEGT. The CDR3 runs 14 residues. CDR3 loop: CASSPRGRANEQYF. The CDR3 DNA reads as TGTGCCAGCAGTCCCCGGGGGAGGGCTAACGAGCAGTACTTC.

Ten or more counts support this clonotype. The chain carries TRBV5-1 and TRBJ2-6; D is unresolved. Trimming cost V 1 base and J 0 bases, with 14 bases left between them. Germline-derived CDR1 and CDR2 are SGHRS and YFSETQ. CDR3 length: 18 amino acids. CDR3 protein: CASSLLQQTSSGANVLTF. CDR3 sequence (DNA): TGCGCCAGCAGCTTGCTTCAGCAAACCAGCTCTGGGGCCAACGTCCTGACTTTC.